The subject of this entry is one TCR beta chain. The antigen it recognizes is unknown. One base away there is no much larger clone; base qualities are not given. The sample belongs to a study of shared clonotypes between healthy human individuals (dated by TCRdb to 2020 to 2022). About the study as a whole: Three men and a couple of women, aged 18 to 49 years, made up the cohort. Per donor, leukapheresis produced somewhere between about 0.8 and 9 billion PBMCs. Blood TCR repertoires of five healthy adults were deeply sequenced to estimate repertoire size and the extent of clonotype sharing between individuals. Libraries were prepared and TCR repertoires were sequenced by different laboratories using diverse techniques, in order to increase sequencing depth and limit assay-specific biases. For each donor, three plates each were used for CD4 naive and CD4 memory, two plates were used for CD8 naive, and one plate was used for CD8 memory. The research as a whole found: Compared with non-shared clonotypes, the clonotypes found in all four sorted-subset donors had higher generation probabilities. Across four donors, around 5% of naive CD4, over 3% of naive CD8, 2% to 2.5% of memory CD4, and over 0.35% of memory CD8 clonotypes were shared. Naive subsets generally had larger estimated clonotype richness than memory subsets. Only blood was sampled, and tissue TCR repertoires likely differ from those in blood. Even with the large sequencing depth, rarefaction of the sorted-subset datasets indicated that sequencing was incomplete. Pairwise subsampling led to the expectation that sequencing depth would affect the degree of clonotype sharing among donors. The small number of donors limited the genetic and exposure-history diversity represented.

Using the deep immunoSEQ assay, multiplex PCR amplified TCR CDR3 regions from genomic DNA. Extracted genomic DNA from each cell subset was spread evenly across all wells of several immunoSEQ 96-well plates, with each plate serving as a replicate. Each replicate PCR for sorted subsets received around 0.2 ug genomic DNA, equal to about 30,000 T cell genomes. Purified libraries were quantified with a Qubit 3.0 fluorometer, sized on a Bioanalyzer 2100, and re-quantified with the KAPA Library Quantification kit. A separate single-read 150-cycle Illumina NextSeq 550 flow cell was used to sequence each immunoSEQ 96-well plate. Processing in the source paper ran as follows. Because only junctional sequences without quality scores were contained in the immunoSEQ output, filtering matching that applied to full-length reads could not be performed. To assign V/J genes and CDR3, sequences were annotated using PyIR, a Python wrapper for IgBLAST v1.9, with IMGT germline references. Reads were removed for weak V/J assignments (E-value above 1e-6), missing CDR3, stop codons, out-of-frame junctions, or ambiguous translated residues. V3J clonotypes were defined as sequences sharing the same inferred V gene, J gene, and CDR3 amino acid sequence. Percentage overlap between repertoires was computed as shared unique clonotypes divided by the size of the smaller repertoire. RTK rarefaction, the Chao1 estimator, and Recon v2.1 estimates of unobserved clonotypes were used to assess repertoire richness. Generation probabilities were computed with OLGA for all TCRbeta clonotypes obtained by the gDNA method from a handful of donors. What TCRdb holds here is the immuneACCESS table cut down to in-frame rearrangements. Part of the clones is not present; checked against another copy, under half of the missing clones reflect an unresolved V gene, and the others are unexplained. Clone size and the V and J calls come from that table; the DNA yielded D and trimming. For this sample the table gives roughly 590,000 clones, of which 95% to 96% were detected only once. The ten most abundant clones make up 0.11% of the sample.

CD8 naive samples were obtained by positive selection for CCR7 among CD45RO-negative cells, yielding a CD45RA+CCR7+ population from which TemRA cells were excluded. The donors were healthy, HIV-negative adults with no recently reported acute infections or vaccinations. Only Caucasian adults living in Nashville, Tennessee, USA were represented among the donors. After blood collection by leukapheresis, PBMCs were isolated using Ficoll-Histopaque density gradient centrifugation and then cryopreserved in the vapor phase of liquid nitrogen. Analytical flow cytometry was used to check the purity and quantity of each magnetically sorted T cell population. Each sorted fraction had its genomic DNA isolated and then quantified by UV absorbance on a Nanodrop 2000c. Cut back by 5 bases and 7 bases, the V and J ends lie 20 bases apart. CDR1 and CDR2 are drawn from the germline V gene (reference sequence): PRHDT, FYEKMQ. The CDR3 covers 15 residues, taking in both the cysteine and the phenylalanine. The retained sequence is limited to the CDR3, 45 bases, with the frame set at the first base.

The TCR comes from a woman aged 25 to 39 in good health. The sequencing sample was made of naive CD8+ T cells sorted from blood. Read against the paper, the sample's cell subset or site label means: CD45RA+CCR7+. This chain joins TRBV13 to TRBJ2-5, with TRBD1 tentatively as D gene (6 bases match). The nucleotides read TGTGCCAGCAGCCGCCGGGACAACCCATCGGGGACCCAGTACTTC. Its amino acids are CASSRRDNPSGTQYF.